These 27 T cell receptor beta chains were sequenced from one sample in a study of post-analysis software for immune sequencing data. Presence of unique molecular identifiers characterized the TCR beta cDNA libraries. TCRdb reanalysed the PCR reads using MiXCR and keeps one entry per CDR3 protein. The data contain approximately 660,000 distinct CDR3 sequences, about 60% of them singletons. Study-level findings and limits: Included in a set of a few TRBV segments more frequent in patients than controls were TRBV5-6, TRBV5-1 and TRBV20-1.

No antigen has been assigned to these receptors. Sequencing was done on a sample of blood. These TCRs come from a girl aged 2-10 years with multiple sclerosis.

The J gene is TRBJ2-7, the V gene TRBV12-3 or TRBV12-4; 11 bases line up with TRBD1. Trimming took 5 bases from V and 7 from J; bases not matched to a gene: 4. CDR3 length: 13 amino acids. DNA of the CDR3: TGTGCCAGCAGTCGGGACAGGGGGAGGGAGCAGTACTTC. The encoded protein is CASSRDRGREQYF.

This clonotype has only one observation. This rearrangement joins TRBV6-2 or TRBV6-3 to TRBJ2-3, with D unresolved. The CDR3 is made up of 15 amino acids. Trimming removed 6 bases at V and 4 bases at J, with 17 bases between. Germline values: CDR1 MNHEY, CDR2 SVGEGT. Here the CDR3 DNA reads TGTGCCAGCAGCCTCCACGCCGGCAGACCAGATACGCAGTATTTT. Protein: CASSLHAGRPDTQYF.

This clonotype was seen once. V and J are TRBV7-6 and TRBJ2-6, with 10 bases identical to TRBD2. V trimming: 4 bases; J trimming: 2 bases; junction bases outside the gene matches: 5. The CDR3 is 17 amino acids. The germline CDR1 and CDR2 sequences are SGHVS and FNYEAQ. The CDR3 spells CASSSPLAGAGANVLTF. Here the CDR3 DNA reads TGTGCCAGCAGCTCTCCTCTAGCGGGAGCTGGGGCCAACGTCCTGACTTTC.

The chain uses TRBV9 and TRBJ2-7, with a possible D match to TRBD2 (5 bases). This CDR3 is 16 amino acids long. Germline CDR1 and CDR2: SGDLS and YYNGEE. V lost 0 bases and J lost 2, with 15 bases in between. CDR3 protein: CASSVGAEWGAYEQYF. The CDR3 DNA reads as TGTGCCAGCAGCGTAGGCGCAGAGTGGGGAGCCTACGAGCAGTACTTC.

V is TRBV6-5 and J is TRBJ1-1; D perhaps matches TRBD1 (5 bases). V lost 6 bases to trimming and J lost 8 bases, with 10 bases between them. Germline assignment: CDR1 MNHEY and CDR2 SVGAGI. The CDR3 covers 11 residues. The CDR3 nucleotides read TGTGCCAGCAGGACAGTCGGAGAAGCTTTCTTT. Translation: CASRTVGEAFF.

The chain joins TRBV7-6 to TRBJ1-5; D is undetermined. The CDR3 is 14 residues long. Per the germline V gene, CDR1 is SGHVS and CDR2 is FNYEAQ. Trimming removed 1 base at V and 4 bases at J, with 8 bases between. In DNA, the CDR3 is TGTGCCAGCAGCTTAGGACCCCCAAATCAGCCCCAGCATTTT. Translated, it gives CASSLGPPNQPQHF.

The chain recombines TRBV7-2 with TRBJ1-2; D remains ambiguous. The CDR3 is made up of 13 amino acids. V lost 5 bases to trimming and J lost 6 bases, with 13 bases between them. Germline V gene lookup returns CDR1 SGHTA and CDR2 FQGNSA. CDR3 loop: CASSPRIRDGYTF. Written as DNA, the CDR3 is TGTGCCAGCAGCCCACGTATTCGGGATGGCTACACCTTC.

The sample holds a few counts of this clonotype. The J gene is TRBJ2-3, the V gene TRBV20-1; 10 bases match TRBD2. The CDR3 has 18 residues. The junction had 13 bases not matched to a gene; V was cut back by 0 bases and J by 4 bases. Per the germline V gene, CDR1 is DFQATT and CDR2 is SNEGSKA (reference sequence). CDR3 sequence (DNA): TGCAGTGCTAGAGATCAATCGTGGAGCGGGGGGGCCTCAGATACGCAGTATTTT. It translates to CSARDQSWSGGASDTQYF.

The CDR3 DNA reads as TGTGCCAGCAGCCAAGGGACTAGCGGGGGGAGGGACGAGCAGTTCTTC. As protein: CASSQGTSGGRDEQFF. The J gene is TRBJ2-1, the V gene TRBV7-9; 15 bases are shared with TRBD2. Unmatched junction bases numbered 9, after V lost 5 bases and J lost 10 bases. Per germline, CDR1 SEHNR and CDR2 FQNEAQ (reference sequence). The CDR3 runs to 16 residues.

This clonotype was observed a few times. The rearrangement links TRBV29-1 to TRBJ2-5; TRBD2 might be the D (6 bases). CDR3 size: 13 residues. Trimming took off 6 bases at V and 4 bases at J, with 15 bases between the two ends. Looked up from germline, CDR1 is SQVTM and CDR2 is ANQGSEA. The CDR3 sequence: CSVRGPGGETQYF. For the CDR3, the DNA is TGCAGCGTCCGCGGGCCCGGGGGAGAGACCCAGTACTTC.

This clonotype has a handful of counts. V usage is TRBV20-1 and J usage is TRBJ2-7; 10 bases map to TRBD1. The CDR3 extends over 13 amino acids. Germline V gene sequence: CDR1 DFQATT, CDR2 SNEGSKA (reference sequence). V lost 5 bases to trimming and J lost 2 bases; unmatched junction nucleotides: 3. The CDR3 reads CSAAGQGAYEQYF. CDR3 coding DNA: TGCAGTGCTGCCGGACAGGGGGCCTACGAGCAGTACTTC.

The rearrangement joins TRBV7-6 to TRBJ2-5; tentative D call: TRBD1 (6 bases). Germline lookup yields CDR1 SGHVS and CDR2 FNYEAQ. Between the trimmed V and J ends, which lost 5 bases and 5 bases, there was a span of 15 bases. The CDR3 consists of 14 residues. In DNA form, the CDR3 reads TGTGCCAGCAGCGATACAGGGATTTACGAGACCCAGTACTTC. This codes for CASSDTGIYETQYF.

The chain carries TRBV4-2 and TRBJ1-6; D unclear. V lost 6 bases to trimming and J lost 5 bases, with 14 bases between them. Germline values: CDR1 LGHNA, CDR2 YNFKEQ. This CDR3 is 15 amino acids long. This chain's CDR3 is CASSPHESHNSPLHF. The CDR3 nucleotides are TGTGCCAGCAGTCCCCACGAATCTCATAATTCACCCCTCCACTTT.

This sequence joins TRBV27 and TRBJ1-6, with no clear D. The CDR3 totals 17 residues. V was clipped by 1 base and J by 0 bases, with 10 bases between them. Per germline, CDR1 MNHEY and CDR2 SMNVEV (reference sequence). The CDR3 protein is CASSLFPKSSYNSPLHF. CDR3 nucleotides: TGTGCCAGCAGTTTATTTCCGAAGAGCTCCTATAATTCACCCCTCCACTTT.

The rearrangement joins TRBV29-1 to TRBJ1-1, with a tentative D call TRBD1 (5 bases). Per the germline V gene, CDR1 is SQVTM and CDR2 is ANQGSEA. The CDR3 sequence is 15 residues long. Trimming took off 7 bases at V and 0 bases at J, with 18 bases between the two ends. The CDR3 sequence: CSAVKSGDLNTEAFF. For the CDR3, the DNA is TGCAGCGCTGTCAAAAGCGGGGACCTGAACACTGAAGCTTTCTTT.

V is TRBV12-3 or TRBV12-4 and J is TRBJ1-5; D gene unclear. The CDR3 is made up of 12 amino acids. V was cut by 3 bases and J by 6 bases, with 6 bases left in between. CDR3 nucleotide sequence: TGTGCCAGCAGTTTTCCAGGTCAGCCCCAGCATTTT. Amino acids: CASSFPGQPQHF.

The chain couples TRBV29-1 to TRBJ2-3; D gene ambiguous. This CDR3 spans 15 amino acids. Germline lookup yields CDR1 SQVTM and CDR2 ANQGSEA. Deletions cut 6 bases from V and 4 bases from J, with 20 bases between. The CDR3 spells CSVRNRRGPADTQYF. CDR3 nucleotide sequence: TGCAGCGTCCGAAACCGGAGAGGACCCGCAGATACGCAGTATTTT.

CDR3 in amino acids: CASSSRHLGPTYEQYF. As DNA, the CDR3 is TGTGCCAGCAGCTCGCGACATTTGGGACCGACCTACGAGCAGTACTTC. The genes are TRBV13 and TRBJ2-4; D may correspond to TRBD1 or TRBD2 (5 bases each). Near its end, the DNA agrees better with TRBJ2-7, so the J call may be wrong. Germline CDR1 is PRHDT and CDR2 is FYEKMQ (reference sequence). This CDR3 has 16 residues.

The CDR3 spells CASRHEGGREETQYF. The CDR3, as DNA: TGCGCCAGCAGGCACGAGGGGGGTCGGGAAGAGACCCAGTACTTC. The V and J genes are TRBV5-1 and TRBJ2-5; perhaps D is TRBD1 or TRBD2 (6 bases each). Germline CDR1 SGHRS, CDR2 YFSETQ. V lost 5 bases, J lost 3 bases, and 17 bases lay in between. The CDR3 covers 15 residues.

For the CDR3, the DNA is TGTGCCAGCAGCTTAAGGGGGAGAGGGACAGGGCTTCCTTACAATGAGCAGTTCTTC. Amino acids: CASSLRGRGTGLPYNEQFF. The chain carries TRBV7-2 and TRBJ2-1; 9 bases line up with TRBD1. The V gene's germline CDR1 is SGHTA and CDR2 FQGNSA. The junction had 15 bases not matched to a gene; V was cut back by 2 bases and J by 4 bases. This CDR3 comprises 19 residues.

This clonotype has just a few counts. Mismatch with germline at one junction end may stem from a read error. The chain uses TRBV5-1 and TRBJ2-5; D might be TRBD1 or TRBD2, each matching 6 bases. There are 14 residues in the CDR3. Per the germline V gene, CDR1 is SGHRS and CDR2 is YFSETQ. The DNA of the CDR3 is TGTGCCAGCAGTTTAGCCGGGGGCAAAGAGACCCAGTACTTC. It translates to CASSLAGGKETQYF.

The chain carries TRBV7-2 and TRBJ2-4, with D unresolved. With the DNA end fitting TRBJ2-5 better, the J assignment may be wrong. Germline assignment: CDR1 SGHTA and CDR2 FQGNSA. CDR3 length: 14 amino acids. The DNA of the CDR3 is TGTGCCAGCAGCTTCTTTTCATTTGGAGAGACCCAGTACTTC. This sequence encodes CASSFFSFGETQYF.

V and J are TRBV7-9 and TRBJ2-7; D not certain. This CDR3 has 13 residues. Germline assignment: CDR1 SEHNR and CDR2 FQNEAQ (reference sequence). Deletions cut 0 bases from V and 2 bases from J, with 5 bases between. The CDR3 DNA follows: TGTGCCAGCAGCTTAGCGTACACCTACGAGCAGTACTTC. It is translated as CASSLAYTYEQYF. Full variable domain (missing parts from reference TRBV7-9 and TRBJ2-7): DTGVSQNPRHKITKRGQNVTFRCDPISEHNRLYWYRQTLGQGPEFLTYFQNEAQLEKSRLLSDRFSAERPKGSFSTLEIQRTEQGDSAMYLCASSLAYTYEQYFGPGTRLTVT.

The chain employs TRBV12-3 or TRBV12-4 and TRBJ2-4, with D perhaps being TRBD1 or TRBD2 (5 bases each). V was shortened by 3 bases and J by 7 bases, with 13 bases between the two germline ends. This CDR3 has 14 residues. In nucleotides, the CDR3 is TGTGCCAGCAGTTTTGCCCTCGAGGGGAACATTCAGTACTTC. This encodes CASSFALEGNIQYF.

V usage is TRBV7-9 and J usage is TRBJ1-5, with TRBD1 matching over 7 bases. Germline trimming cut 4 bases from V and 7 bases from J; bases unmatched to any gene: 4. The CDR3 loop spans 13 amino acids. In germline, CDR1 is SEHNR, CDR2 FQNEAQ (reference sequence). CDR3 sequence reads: CASSSTGTQPQHF. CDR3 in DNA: TGTGCCAGCAGCTCGACAGGGACCCAGCCCCAGCATTTT.

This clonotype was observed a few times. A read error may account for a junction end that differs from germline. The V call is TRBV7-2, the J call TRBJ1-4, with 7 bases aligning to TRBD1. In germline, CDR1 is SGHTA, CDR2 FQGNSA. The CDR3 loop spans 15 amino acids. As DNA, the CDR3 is TGTGCCAGCAGCTTAGCGAACAGGGGAGGAGAAAAACGGTTTTTT. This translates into CASSLANRGGEKRFF. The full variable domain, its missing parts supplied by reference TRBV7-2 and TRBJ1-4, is GAGVSQSPSNKVTEKGKDVELRCDPISGHTALYWYRQSLGQGLEFLIYFQGNSAPDKSGLPSDRFSAERTGGSVSTLTIQRTQQEDSAVYLCASSLANRGGEKRFFGSGTQLSVL.

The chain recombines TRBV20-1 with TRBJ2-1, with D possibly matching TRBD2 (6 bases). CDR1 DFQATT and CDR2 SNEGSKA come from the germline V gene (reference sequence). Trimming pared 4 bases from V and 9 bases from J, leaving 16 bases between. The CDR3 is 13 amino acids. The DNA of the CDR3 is TGCAGTGCTACCAGTGGGGGACTTGTTGAGCAGTTCTTC. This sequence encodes CSATSGGLVEQFF.